Included here is one T cell receptor beta chain sequence, with context. No antigen is known for it. A far larger clone is only one base removed, so a read error is likely. Two-round multiplex PCR, the amplification method, yielded TCR beta CDR3 from genomic DNA. Gene-specific primers for each TRBV and TRBJ gene drove first-round PCR. TCRdb re-derived calls from the multiplex PCR reads in MiXCR, one entry per CDR3 protein. The sample contains 26,000 or so distinct CDR3 sequences, around 32% of which appear only once. The data originate from a study of prognosis after radiotherapy for stage I lung cancer. V trimming: 4 bases; J trimming: 5 bases; junction bases outside the gene matches: 3. From germline, CDR1 is MNHGY and CDR2 SVAAGI. CDR3 size: 13 residues. General observations from the study: Patients who went on to get distant metastases had lower Shannon entropy after stereotactic body radiation therapy. Tumor-specific status of the expanded TCR clones was not determined in the analysis.

The rearrangement uses TRBV6-9 and TRBJ1-1; TRBD1 aligns across 8 bases. The sequence was obtained from a donor of 50 years or more with non-small cell lung cancer. Sequenced material: PBMCs, taken before or after stereotactic body radiation therapy (not recorded which). The CDR3 is CASSFTGGTEAFF. The CDR3 DNA reads as TGTGCCAGCAGTTTTACAGGGGGGACTGAAGCTTTCTTT.